This T cell receptor beta chain was identified during a study of blood T cell repertoires in COVID-19. This clone was recorded once. Method: immunoSEQ multiplex PCR; TCRdb's copy keeps in-frame clones and lacks some. The table lists approximately 220,000 clones, 83% of them singletons. What was sequenced was peripheral blood. The source of this sequence is a woman aged 40 to 50 with active or convalescent COVID-19.

The CDR3 DNA reads as TGTGCCAGCAGCTCCCCTTCGAGGGCGTCATGGGGCTACACCTTC. Residues: CASSSPSRASWGYTF. The rearrangement links TRBV11-1 to TRBJ1-2; no clear D. Germline-derived CDR1 and CDR2 are SGHAT and FQDESV (reference sequence). V lost 4 bases and J lost 8, with 20 bases in between. The CDR3 is made up of 15 amino acids.